One TCR beta chain is described in this entry. Its target is not known. The data belong to a study of cytomegalovirus exposure and HLA in healthy donors. V lost 4 bases and J lost 5, with 14 bases in between. In germline, CDR1 is MNHNY, CDR2 SVGAGI (reference sequence). There are 14 residues in the CDR3. Study observations and caveats: Indistinguishability led to the exclusion of some V segments, TRBV6-2 and TRBV6-3 included.

The PCR made use of 60 Vbeta and 13 Jbeta primers. Clones were read by immunoSEQ multiplex PCR, and TCRdb kept only the in-frame ones, dropping some. The sample carries about 45,000 clones, roughly 87% recorded once. The receptor was isolated from a woman in her thirties or forties in good health and CMV-seropositive. Sequenced: PBMCs. V is TRBV6-6 and J is TRBJ2-5, with D possibly matching TRBD2 (6 bases). The CDR3 DNA reads TGTGCCAGCAGTTTCGGGGGAGGTGGGGAGACCCAGTACTTC. Residues: CASSFGGGGETQYF.